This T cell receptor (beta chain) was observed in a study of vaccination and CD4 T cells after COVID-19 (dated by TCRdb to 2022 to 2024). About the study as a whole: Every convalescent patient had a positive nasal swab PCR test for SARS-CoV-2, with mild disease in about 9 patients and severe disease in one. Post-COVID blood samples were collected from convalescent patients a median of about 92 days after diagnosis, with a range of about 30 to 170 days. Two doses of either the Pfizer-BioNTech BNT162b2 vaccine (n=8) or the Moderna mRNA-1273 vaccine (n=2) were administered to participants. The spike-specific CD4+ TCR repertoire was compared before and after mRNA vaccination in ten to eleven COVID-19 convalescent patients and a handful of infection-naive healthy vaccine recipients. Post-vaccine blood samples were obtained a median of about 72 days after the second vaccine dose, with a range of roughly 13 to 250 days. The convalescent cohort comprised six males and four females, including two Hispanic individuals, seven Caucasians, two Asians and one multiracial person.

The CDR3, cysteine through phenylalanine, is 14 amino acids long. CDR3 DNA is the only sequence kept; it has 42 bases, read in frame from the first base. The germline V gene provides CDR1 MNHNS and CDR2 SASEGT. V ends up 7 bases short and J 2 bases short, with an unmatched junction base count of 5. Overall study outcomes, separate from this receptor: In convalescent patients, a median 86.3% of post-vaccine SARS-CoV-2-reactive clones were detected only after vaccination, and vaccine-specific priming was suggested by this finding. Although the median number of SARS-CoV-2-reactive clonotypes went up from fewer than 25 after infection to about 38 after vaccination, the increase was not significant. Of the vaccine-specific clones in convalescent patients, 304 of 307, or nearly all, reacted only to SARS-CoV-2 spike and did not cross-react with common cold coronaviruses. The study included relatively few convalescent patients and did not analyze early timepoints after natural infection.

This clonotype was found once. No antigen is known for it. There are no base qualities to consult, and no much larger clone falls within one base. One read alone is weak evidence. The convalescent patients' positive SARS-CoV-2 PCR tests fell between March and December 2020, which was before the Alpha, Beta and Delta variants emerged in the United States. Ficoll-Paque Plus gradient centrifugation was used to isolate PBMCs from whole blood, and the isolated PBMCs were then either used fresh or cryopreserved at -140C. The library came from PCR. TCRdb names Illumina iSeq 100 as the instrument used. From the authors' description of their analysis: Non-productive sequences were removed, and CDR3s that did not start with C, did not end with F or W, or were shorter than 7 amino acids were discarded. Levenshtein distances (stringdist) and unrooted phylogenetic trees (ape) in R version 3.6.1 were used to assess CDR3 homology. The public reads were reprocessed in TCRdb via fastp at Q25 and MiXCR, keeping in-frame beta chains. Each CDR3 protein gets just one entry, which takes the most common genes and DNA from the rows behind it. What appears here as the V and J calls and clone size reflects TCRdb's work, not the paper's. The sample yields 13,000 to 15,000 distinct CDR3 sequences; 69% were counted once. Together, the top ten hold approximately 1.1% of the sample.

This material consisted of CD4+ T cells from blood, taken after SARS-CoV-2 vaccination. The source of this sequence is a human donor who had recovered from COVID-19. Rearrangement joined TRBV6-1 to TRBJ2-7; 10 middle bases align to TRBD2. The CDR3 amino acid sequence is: CASNLAGGPYEQYF. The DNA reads TGTGCCAGCAACTTAGCGGGAGGTCCCTACGAGCAGTACTTC.